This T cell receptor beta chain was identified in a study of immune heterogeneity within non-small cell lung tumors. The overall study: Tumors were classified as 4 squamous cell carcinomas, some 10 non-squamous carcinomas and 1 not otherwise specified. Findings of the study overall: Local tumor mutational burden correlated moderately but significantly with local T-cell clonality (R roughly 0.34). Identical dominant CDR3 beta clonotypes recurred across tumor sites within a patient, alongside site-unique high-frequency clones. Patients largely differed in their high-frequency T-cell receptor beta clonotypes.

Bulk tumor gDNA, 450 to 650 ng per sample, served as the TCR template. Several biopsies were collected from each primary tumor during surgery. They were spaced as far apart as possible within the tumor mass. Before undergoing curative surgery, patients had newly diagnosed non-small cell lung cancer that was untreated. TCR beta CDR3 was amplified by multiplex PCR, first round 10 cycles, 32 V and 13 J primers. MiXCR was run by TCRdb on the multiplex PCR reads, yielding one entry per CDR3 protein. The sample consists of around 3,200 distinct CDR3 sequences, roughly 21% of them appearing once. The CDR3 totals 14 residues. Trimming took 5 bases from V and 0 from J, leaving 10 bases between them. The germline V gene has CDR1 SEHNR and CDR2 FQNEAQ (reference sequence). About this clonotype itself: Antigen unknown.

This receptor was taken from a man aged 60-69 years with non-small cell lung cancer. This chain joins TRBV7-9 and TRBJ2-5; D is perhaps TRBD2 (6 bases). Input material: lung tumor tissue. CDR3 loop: CASSTPGDQETQYF. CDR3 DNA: TGTGCCAGCAGCACACCGGGGGACCAAGAGACCCAGTACTTC.